Below are 5 T cell receptor beta chains sequenced from a single sample in a study of blood T cell repertoires in COVID-19. Measured with immunoSEQ multiplex PCR; TCRdb has only the in-frame clones, and not every one. The sample consists of approximately 97,000 clones, approximately 89% of them appearing once. Sequencing was carried out using peripheral blood. These receptors came from a human donor in a cohort sampled during active COVID-19.

The genes are TRBV6-5 and TRBJ1-4, with 8 bases identical to TRBD1. CDR3 length: 15 residues. Germline CDR1 and CDR2: MNHEY and SVGAGI. Trimming at V came to 2 bases and at J to 5 bases, leaving 4 bases not matched to a gene. Here the CDR3 reads CASSYGQGDNEKLFF. The CDR3 DNA follows: TGTGCCAGCAGTTACGGACAGGGAGACAATGAAAAACTGTTTTTT.

The rearrangement uses TRBV7-9 and TRBJ2-5, with D perhaps matching TRBD2 (5 bases). This CDR3 contains 14 residues. The V gene lost 8 bases and the J gene lost 1 base, with 14 bases spanning the gap. Looked up from germline, CDR1 is SEHNR and CDR2 is FQNEAQ (reference sequence). The CDR3 is CASAGRAAQETQYF. Here the CDR3 DNA reads TGTGCCAGCGCCGGGCGGGCCGCCCAAGAGACCCAGTACTTC. The full variable domain, in which reference TRBV7-9 and TRBJ2-5 provide the parts outside the CDR3, is DTGVSQNPRHKITKRGQNVTFRCDPISEHNRLYWYRQTLGQGPEFLTYFQNEAQLEKSRLLSDRFSAERPKGSFSTLEIQRTEQGDSAMYLCASAGRAAQETQYFGPGTRLLVL.

The CDR3, as DNA: TGTGCCAGCAGCTTTACAGGGGGCCTAGTGACCAATGAGCAGTTCTTC. Protein product: CASSFTGGLVTNEQFF. The chain links TRBV7-2 to TRBJ2-1; TRBD1 agrees at 9 bases. This CDR3 has 16 residues. Per germline, CDR1 SGHTA and CDR2 FQGNSA. V was pared by 3 bases and J by 6 bases, with 9 bases of the junction left unmatched.

The chain joins TRBV9 to TRBJ1-1; D gene uncertain. This CDR3 has 11 residues. Germline V gene data show CDR1 as SGDLS and CDR2 as YYNGEE. V was clipped by 4 bases and J by 5 bases, with 6 bases between them. CDR3 sequence (DNA): TGTGCCAGCAGCCCGGGGACTGAAGCTTTCTTT. It is translated as CASSPGTEAFF.

The V call is TRBV6-5, the J call TRBJ2-7, with 7 bases that match TRBD1. The germline V gene has CDR1 MNHEY and CDR2 SVGAGI. With V trimmed by 7 bases and J by 6 bases, 9 bases remained unmatched. CDR3 length: 13 amino acids. CDR3 nucleotide sequence: TGTGCCAGCACCCGGGGACAGTTTGGCGAGCAGTACTTC. Translation: CASTRGQFGEQYF.